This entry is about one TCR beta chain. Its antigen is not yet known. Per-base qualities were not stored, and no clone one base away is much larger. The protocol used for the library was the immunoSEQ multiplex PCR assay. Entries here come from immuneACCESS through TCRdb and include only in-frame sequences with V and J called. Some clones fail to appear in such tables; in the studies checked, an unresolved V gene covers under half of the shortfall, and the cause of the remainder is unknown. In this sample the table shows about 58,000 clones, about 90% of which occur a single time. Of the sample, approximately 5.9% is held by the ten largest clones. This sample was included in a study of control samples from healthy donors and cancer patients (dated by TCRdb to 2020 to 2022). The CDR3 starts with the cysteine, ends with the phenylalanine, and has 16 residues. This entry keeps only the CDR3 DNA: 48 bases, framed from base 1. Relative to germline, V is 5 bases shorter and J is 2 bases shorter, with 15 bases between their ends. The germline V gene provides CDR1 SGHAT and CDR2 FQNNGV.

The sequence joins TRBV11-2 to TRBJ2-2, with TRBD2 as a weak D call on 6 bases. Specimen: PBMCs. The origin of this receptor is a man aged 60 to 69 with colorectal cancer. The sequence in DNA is TGTGCCAGCAGCCCGAACGGCGGGGTTAACACCGGGGAGCTGTTTTTT. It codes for CASSPNGGVNTGELFF.